This paragraph covers one TCR beta chain sequence. The target of this receptor is not known. Base-call qualities are not available, and no considerably larger clone is one nucleotide away. This entry comes from a study of control samples from healthy donors and cancer patients (dated by TCRdb to 2018 to 2020). CDR1 and CDR2 were assigned from the germline V gene (reference sequence) as MNHEY and SMNVEV. V and J lose 7 bases and 2 bases, and a span of 17 bases separates them. The CDR3 has 15 amino acids, counting the end cysteine and phenylalanine. The CDR3 DNA has 45 bases and is translated from base 1. Library preparation was by the immunoSEQ multiplex PCR assay. The source is immuneACCESS, and TCRdb retained only in-frame sequences with V and J called. Part of the clones is not carried over; for the studies checked, unresolved V genes explain less than half of this, and the remainder is unexplained. The sample includes 70,000 to 75,000 clones, with approximately 94% observed a single time. The top ten hold 2.8% of the sample.

The chain joins TRBV27 to TRBJ1-2; TRBD1 is a weak D gene call, 5 bases matching. The sequence was obtained from a woman in her twenties or thirties in good health. Sequenced: blood. The CDR3 protein sequence reads: CASTPLGGMNYGYTF. DNA sequence: TGTGCCAGCACACCCCTGGGGGGAATGAACTATGGCTACACCTTC.